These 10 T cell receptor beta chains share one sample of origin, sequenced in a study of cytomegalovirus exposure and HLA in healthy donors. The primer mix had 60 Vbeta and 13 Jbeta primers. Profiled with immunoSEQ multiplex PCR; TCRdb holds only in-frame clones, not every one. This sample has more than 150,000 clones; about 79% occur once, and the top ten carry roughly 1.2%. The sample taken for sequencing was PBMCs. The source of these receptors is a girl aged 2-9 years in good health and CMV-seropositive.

The CDR3 DNA sequence: TGTGCCAGCAGCGAACAGGGGTTTCAGTACGAGCAGTACTTC. Translated: CASSEQGFQYEQYF. V usage is TRBV2 and J usage is TRBJ2-7; the match to TRBD1 covers 7 bases. Per the germline V gene, CDR1 is SNHLY and CDR2 is FYNNEI. The V segment lost 6 bases and the J segment 4 bases; nucleotides outside the gene matches: 9. CDR3 length: 14 amino acids.

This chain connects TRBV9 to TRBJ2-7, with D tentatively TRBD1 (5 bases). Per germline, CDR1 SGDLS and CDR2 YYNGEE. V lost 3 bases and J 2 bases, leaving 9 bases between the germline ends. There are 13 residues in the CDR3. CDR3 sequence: CASSGGFPYEQYF. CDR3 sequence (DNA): TGTGCCAGCAGCGGGGGCTTCCCCTACGAGCAGTACTTC.

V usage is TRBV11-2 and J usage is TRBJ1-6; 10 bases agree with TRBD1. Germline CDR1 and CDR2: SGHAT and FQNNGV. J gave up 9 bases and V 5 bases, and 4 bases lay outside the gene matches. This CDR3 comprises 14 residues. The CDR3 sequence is CASSPGTGASPLHF. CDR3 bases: TGTGCCAGCAGCCCCGGGACAGGGGCTTCACCCCTCCACTTT.

Written as DNA, the CDR3 is TGCGCCAGCAGTCAAACAAACAGTGCGAACAATCAGCCCCAGCATTTT. It specifies CASSQTNSANNQPQHF. The chain couples TRBV23-1 to TRBJ1-5; D uncertain. TRBV23-1 belongs to the ORF category, with a function that is uncertain. Trimming removed 2 bases from V and 3 bases from J, with 14 bases in between. The CDR3 consists of 16 residues.

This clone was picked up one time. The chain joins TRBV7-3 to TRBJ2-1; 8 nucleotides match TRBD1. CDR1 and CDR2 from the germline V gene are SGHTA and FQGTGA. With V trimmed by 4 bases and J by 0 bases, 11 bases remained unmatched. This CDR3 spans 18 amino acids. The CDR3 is CASSSLPTGVGSYNEQFF. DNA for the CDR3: TGTGCCAGCAGCTCACTACCGACAGGGGTCGGCTCCTACAATGAGCAGTTCTTC.

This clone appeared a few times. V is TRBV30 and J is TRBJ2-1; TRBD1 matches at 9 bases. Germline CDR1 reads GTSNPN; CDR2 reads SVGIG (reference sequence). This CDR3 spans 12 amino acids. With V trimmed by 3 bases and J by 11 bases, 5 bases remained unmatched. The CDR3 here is CAWRPGTGKQFF. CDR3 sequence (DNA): TGTGCCTGGAGACCAGGGACAGGGAAGCAGTTCTTC.

Here the CDR3 reads CASSPGQGNPGNTIYF. The DNA for the CDR3 is TGTGCCAGCAGTCCGGGACAGGGTAACCCTGGAAACACCATATATTTT. This chain links TRBV27 with TRBJ1-3, with 9 positions matching TRBD1. Trimming removed 5 bases from V and 2 bases from J; junction bases left unmatched: 7. Per germline, CDR1 MNHEY and CDR2 SMNVEV (reference sequence). The CDR3 has 16 residues.

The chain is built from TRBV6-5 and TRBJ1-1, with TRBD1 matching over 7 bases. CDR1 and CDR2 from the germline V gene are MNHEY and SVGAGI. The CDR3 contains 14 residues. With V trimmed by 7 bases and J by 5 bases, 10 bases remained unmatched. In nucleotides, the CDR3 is TGTGCCAGCATTCCCCCGACAGGGAGTACTGAAGCTTTCTTT. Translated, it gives CASIPPTGSTEAFF.

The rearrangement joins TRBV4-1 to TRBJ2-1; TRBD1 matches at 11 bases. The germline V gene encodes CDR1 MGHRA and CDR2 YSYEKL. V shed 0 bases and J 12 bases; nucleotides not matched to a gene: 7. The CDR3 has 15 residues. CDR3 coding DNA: TGCGCCAGCAGCCAAGATAGGGACAGGGGGGGATCGCAGTTCTTC. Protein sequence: CASSQDRDRGGSQFF.

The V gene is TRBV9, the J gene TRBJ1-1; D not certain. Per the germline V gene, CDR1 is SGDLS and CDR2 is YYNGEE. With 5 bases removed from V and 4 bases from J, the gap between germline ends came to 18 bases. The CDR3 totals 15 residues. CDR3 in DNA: TGTGCCAGCAGTGAGTCCGGACGTCGGGGCACTGAAGCTTTCTTT. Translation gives CASSESGRRGTEAFF.